This T cell receptor beta chain was retrieved from a study of cytomegalovirus exposure and HLA in healthy donors. Trimming left V 4 bases short and J 7 bases short, with 20 bases between. This CDR3 has 15 residues. The germline gives CDR1 SQVTM, CDR2 ANQGSEA. PCR amplification relied on 60 Vbeta primers (plus 13 Jbeta primers). Data came from immunoSEQ multiplex PCR; TCRdb stores just in-frame clones and leaves some out. The repertoire holds under 200,000 clones, with 65% to 85% as singletons. Notes on the study in general: At a 0.05 false discovery rate, a later analysis found around 15,000 TCR beta sequences to be associated with HLA alleles. Some V segments, TRBV6-2 and TRBV6-3 among them, were indistinguishable and were therefore excluded.

Of note for this clone: What it binds is unknown.

The chain is built from TRBV29-1 and TRBJ2-1; TRBD2 is a possible D gene (7 bases). Sequenced sample: PBMCs. This clonotype was obtained from a man between 60 and 75 years old in good health and CMV-seronegative. This CDR3 is CSVVGGEGSRNEQFF. The CDR3 DNA is TGCAGCGTTGTAGGGGGGGAGGGTTCTCGTAATGAGCAGTTCTTC.